This T cell receptor (beta chain) derives from a study of control samples from healthy donors and cancer patients. This CDR3 comprises 14 residues. The V segment lost 4 bases and the J segment 2 bases; nucleotides outside the gene matches: 7. Germline-derived CDR1 and CDR2 are SQVTM and ANQGSEA. Libraries were prepared by immunoSEQ multiplex PCR; TCRdb keeps only in-frame clonotypes and omits some of them. The sample gives roughly 130,000 clones, 75% to 95% of which show up once; roughly 8.6% is in the top ten. Sequencing input: blood. The chain employs TRBV29-1 and TRBJ2-7, with 8 bases lining up with TRBD1. This TCR derives from a man younger than 35 in good health. Written as DNA, the CDR3 is TGCAGCGTTGTACCCAGGGGGCCTACCTACGAGCAGTACTTC. This translates into CSVVPRGPTYEQYF.